Given below is one T cell receptor (beta chain) in context. Its antigen is still unknown. The record originates from a study of T cell responses to AZD1222 COVID-19 vaccine. CDR1 and CDR2 (germline): SGHAT, FQNNGV. Trimming removed 6 bases from V and 4 bases from J; junction bases left unmatched: 14. CDR3 length: 16 residues. This table comes from immunoSEQ multiplex PCR, and its TCRdb copy is limited to in-frame clones, with some not included. Of around 150,000 clones listed, 85% to 95% are singletons. Study-wide results and caveats: Per reports, nearly half of all spike-specific TCRs target regions that are unmutated in variants.

Second-dose schedules of about 4 or about 12 weeks were combined. The chain links TRBV11-2 to TRBJ2-5, with 7 bases matching TRBD1. The source was peripheral blood, collected 28 days after the second AZD1222 dose. The clonotype was recovered from an adult who received the AZD1222 COVID-19 vaccine. This CDR3 is CASRSRTGTIRETQYF. The CDR3 DNA sequence: TGTGCCAGCAGGTCCCGGACAGGAACGATCCGAGAGACCCAGTACTTC.